A selection of T cell receptor beta chains follows, all from one sample in a study of blood T cell repertoires in COVID-19. Sequenced by immunoSEQ multiplex PCR; TCRdb stores in-frame clones only, minus some. In the table there are about 12,000 clones, 73% of which are singletons. Sequencing was done on a sample of peripheral blood. The receptors originated from a human donor in a cohort sampled during active COVID-19. Both conserved end residues are part of each CDR3. D genes are given only for firm matches. Clone size appears in some rows only: once, few, many, or a class for an expanded clone.

len,abundance,d_gene,v_gene,j_gene,CDR3aa,CDR3nt
17,-,TRBD1,TRBV6-2/TRBV6-3,TRBJ2-1,CASSSSLRDSSDNEQFF,TGTGCCAGCAGTTCCTCCCTCCGGGACAGTTCGGACAATGAGCAGTTCTTC
14,-,TRBD1,TRBV11-2,TRBJ2-3,CASSFGQGPDTQYF,TGTGCCAGCAGCTTCGGACAGGGACCAGATACGCAGTATTTT
16,-,TRBD1,TRBV7-3,TRBJ2-2,CASRITGGAYTGELFF,TGTGCCAGCAGAATCACAGGGGGCGCATACACCGGGGAGCTGTTTTTT
12,-,-,TRBV7-6,TRBJ2-1,CASSLEDQVLVF,TGTGCCAGCAGCTTAGAGGATCAGGTTTTGGTCTTC
14,-,-,TRBV6-6,TRBJ2-5,CASSYLRVVETQYF,TGTGCCAGCAGTTACCTCCGCGTGGTGGAGACCCAGTACTTC
14,-,TRBD1,TRBV12-5,TRBJ1-1,CASGNPGQGAEAFF,TGTGCTAGTGGTAATCCAGGACAGGGCGCTGAAGCTTTCTTT
16,-,TRBD1,TRBV19,TRBJ1-4,CASTGQATLSNEKLFF,TGTGCCAGTACGGGACAGGCGACATTATCTAATGAAAAACTGTTTTTT
14,-,-,TRBV5-5,TRBJ2-7,CASSFLAPAYEQYF,TGTGCCAGCAGCTTTTTAGCTCCCGCCTACGAGCAGTACTTC
15,-,TRBD2,TRBV5-1,TRBJ2-7,CASSLGLAGGGEQYF,TGCGCCAGCAGCTTGGGACTAGCTGGGGGGGGAGAGCAGTACTTC
12,-,-,TRBV7-2,TRBJ2-7,CASSPVDYEQYF,TGTGCCAGCAGCCCGGTAGATTACGAGCAGTACTTC
15,-,TRBD1,TRBV2,TRBJ2-5,CASSTTGLPQETQYF,TGTGCCAGCAGTACGACAGGGCTACCCCAAGAGACCCAGTACTTC
12,-,-,TRBV30,TRBJ2-7,CAWSEPGRGQYF,TGTGCCTGGAGTGAGCCAGGTAGGGGGCAGTACTTC
14,-,-,TRBV5-4,TRBJ1-1,CASSYDSLNTEAFF,TGTGCCAGCAGCTACGACAGTTTGAACACTGAAGCTTTCTTT
15,large,TRBD2,TRBV19,TRBJ2-3,CASKIGLAGGETQYF,TGTGCCAGTAAGATCGGACTAGCGGGGGGAGAGACGCAGTATTTT
17,-,TRBD1,TRBV19,TRBJ2-1,CASSMKFRDRGTYEQFF,TGTGCCAGTAGTATGAAATTCCGGGACAGGGGGACATATGAGCAGTTCTTC
17,-,TRBD1,TRBV9,TRBJ2-3,CASSVDGTDSSTDTQYF,TGTGCCAGCAGCGTAGATGGGACAGATTCTAGCACAGATACGCAGTATTTT
15,-,-,TRBV19,TRBJ1-4,CASSTHRAANEKLFF,TGTGCCAGTAGTACGCACAGGGCCGCGAATGAAAAACTGTTTTTT